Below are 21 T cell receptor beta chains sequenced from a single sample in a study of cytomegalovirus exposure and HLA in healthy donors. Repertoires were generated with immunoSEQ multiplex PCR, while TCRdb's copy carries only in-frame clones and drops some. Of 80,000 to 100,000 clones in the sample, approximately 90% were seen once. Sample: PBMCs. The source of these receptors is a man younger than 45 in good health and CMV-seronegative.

The DNA for the CDR3 is TGTGCCAGCAGCCTGGGGGGAGAGTACGAGCAGTACTTC. Encoded protein: CASSLGGEYEQYF. The gene calls are TRBV7-3 and TRBJ2-7; D is possibly TRBD2 (6 bases). CDR1 is SGHTA, CDR2 FQGTGA, per germline. This CDR3 is built from 13 residues. V was cut by 5 bases and J by 4 bases, with 12 bases left in between.

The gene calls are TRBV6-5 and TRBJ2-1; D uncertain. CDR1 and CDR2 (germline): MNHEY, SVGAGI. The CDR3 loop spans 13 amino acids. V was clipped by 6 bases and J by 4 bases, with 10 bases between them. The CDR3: CASSIAGYNEQFF. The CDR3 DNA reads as TGTGCCAGCAGCATAGCTGGATACAATGAGCAGTTCTTC.

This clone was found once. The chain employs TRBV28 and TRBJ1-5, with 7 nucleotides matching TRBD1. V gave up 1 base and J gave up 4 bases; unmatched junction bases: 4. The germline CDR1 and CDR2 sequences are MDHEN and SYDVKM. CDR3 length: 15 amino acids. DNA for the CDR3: TGTGCCAGCAGTTTATTAAAGGGGGCGAATCAGCCCCAGCATTTT. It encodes CASSLLKGANQPQHF. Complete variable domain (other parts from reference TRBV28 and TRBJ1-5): DVKVTQSSRYLVKRTGEKVFLECVQDMDHENMFWYRQDPGLGLRLIYFSYDVKMKEKGDIPEGYSVSREKKERFSLILESASTNQTSMYLCASSLLKGANQPQHFGDGTRLSIL.

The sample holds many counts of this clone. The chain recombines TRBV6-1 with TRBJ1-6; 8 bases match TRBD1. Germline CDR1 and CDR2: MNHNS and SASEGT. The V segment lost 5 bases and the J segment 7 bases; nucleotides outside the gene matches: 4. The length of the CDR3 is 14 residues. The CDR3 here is CASSPGGENSPLHF. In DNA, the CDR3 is TGTGCCAGCAGTCCAGGGGGCGAGAATTCACCCCTCCACTTT.

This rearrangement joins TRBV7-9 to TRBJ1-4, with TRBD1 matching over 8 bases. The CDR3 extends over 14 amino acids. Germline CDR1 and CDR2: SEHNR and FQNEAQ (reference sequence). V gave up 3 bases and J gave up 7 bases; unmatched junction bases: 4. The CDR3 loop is CASSLTGDGEKLFF. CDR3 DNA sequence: TGTGCCAGCAGCTTGACAGGGGATGGTGAAAAACTGTTTTTT. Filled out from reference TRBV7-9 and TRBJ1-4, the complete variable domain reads DTGVSQNPRHKITKRGQNVTFRCDPISEHNRLYWYRQTLGQGPEFLTYFQNEAQLEKSRLLSDRFSAERPKGSFSTLEIQRTEQGDSAMYLCASSLTGDGEKLFFGSGTQLSVL.

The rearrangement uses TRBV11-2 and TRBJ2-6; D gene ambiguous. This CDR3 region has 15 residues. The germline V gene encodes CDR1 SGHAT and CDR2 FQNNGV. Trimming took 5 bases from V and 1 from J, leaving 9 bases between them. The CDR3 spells CASSLMRSGANVLTF. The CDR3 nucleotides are TGTGCCAGCAGCCTAATGCGGTCTGGGGCCAACGTCCTGACTTTC.

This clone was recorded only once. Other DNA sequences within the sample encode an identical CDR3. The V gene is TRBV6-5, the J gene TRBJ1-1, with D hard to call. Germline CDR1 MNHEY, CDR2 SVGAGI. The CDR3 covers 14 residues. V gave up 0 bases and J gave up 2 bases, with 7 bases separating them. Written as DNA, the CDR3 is TGTGCCAGCAGTTACTCGGGAGGTAACACTGAAGCTTTCTTT. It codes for CASSYSGGNTEAFF.

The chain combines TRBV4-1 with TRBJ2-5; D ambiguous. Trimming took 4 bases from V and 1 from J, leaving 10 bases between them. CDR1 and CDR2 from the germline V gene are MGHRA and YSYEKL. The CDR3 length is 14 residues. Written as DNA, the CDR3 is TGCGCCAGCAGCCCCCTGTACGGCCAAGAGACCCAGTACTTC. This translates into CASSPLYGQETQYF.

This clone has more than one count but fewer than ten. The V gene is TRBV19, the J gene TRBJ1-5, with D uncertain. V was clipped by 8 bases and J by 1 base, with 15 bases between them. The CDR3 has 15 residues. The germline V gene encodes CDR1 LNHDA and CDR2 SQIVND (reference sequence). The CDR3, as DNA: TGTGCCAGTTCCCCTTCGGGTGGGAGCAATCAGCCCCAGCATTTT. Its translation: CASSPSGGSNQPQHF.

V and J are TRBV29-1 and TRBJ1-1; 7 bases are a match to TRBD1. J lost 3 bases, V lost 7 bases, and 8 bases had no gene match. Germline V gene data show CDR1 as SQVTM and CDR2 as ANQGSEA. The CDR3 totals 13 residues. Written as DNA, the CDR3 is TGCAGCGGAAGTAGCAGGGGGTACACTGAAGCTTTCTTT. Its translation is CSGSSRGYTEAFF.

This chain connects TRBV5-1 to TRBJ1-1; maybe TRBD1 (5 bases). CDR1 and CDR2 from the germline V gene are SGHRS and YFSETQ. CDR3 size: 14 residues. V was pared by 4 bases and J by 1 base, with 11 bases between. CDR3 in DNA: TGCGCCAGCAGCCAGGAAGGGGCGAACACTGAAGCTTTCTTT. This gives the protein CASSQEGANTEAFF.

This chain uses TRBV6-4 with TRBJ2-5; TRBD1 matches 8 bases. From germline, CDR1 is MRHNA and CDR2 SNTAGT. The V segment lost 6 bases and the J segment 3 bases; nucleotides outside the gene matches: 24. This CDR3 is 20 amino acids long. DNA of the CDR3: TGTGCCAGCAGCCTTCAGGGGGCAGTAAGGCTGACGGTTGAAGAAGAGACCCAGTACTTC. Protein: CASSLQGAVRLTVEEETQYF.

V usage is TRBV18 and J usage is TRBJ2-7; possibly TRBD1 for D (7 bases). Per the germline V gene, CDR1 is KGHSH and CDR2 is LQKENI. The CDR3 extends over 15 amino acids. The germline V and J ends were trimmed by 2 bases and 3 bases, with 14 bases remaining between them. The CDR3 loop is CASSPVQGTGYEQYF. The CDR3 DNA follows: TGTGCCAGCTCACCAGTACAGGGGACTGGCTACGAGCAGTACTTC.

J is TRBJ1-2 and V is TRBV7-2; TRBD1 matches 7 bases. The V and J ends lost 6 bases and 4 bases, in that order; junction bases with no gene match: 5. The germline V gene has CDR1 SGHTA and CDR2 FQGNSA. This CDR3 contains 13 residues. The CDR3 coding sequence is TGTGCCAGCAGTAAAACAGGGGTCTATGGCTACACCTTC. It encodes CASSKTGVYGYTF.

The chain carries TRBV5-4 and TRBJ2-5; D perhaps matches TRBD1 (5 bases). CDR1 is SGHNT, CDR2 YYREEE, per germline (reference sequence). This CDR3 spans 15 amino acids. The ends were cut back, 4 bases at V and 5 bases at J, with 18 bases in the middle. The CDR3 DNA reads TGTGCCAGCAGCCCAACGCCCAGGGTGGATGAGACCCAGTACTTC. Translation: CASSPTPRVDETQYF.

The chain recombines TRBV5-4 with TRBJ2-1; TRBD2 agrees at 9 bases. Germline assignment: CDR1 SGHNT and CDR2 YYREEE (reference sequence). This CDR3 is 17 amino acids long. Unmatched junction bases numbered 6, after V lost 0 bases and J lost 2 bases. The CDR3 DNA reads TGTGCCAGCAGCTTGGCGTTAGCGGGGGCCGCCTACAATGAGCAGTTCTTC. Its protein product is CASSLALAGAAYNEQFF.

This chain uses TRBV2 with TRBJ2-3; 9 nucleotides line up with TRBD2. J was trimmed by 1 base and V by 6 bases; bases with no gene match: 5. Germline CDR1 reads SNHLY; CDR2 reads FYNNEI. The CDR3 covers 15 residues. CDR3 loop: CASRRLAERTDTQYF. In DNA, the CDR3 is TGTGCCAGCAGACGACTAGCGGAGCGCACAGATACGCAGTATTTT.

The CDR3 region has the DNA TGCGCCAGCAGCTTGGTATCTGTATCCACAGATACGCAGTATTTT. Translated, it gives CASSLVSVSTDTQYF. V and J are TRBV5-1 and TRBJ2-3, with D hard to call. Trimming pared 0 bases from V and 2 bases from J, leaving 10 bases between. Germline-derived CDR1 and CDR2 are SGHRS and YFSETQ. The CDR3 is made up of 15 amino acids.

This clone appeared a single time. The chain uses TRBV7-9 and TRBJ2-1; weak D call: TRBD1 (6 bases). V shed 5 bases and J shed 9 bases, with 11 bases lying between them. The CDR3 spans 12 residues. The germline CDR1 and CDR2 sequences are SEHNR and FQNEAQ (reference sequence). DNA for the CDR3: TGTGCCAGCAGCCGGACAGATAGTGAGCAGTTCTTC. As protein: CASSRTDSEQFF.

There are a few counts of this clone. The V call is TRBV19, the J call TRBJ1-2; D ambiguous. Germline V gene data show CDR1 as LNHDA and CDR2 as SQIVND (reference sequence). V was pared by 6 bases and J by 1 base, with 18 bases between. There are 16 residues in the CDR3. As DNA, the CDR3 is TGTGCCAGTAGGACCCTCGAGGCGGCCCATAACTATGGCTACACCTTC. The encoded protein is CASRTLEAAHNYGYTF.

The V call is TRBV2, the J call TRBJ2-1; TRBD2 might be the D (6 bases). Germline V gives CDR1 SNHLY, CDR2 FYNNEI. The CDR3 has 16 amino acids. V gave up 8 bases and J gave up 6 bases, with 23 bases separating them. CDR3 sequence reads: CASSSGRRGRGNEQFF. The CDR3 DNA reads TGTGCCAGCTCGTCTGGTCGGCGGGGACGGGGCAATGAGCAGTTCTTC. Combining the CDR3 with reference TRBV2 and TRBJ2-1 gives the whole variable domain EPEVTQTPSHQVTQMGQEVILRCVPISNHLYFYWYRQILGQKVEFLVSFYNNEISEKSEIFDDQFSVERPDGSNFTLKIRSTKLEDSAMYFCASSSGRRGRGNEQFFGPGTRLTVL.